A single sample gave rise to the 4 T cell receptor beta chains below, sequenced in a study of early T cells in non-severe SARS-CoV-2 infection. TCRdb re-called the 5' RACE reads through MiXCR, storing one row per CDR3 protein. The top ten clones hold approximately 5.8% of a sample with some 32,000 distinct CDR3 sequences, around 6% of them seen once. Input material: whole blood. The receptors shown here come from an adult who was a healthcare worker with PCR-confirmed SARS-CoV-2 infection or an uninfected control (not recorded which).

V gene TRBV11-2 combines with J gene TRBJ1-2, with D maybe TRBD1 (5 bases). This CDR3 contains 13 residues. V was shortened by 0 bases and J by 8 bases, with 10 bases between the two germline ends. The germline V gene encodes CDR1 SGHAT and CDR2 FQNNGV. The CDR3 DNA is TGTGCCAGCAGCTTAGACCCCAGGGACGGCTACACCTTC. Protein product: CASSLDPRDGYTF.

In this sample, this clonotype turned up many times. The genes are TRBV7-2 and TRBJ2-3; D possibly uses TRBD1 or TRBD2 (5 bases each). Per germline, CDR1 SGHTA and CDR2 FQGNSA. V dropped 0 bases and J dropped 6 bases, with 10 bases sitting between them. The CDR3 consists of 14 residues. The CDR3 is CASSLARGVDTQYF. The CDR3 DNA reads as TGTGCCAGCAGCTTAGCGAGGGGCGTCGATACGCAGTATTTT.

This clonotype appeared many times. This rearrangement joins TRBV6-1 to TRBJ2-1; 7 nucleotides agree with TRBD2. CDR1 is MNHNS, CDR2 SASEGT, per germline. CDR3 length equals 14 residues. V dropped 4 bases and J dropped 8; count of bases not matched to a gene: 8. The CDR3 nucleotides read TGTGCCAGCAGTGGATTGCGGGAGTACGATGAGCAGTTCTTC. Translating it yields CASSGLREYDEQFF.

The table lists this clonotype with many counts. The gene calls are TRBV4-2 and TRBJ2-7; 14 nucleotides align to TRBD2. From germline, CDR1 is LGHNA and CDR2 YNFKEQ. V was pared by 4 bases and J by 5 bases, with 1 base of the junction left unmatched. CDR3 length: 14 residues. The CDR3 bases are TGTGCCAGCAGCCCGGGACTAGCGGGAGACGAGCAGTACTTC. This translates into CASSPGLAGDEQYF.